These 9 T cell receptor beta chains originate from one sample sequenced in a study of CXCR3-negative and CXCR3-positive naive CD8 T cells. Study-wide results and limits: Naive cells positive for CXCR3 carried more hydrophobic TRB CDR3s than CXCR3-negative ones.

The antigens for these receptors are not known. The libraries of TRB cDNA were constructed through 5' RACE using UMI labels. From its re-call of the 5' RACE reads, TCRdb lists each CDR3 protein once, without DNA. Its table records about 98,000 distinct CDR3 sequences. The sample consisted of naive CXCR3+ CD8+ T cells from blood. Sample subset: CD45RO-CCR7+CD27+CD95- naive CD8+ T cells expressing CXCR3 (TNR3+). The source of these receptors is a human donor in good health. Some clones in this sample may be carry-over from other donors' samples.

The chain links TRBV6-2 or TRBV6-3 to TRBJ2-3; the D call of TRBD2 rests on TCRdb alone, since no DNA is present to check it. This CDR3 spans 15 amino acids. Germline V gives CDR1 MNHEY, CDR2 SVGEGT. The chain's CDR3 is CATLEEGGLTDTQYF.

This chain uses TRBV29-1 with TRBJ1-2; TCRdb names TRBD1, which stays unverified in the absence of DNA. The CDR3 totals 17 residues. Germline V lookup: CDR1 SQVTM, CDR2 ANQGSEA. The CDR3 loop is CSVEDPWAVQENYGYTF.

V and J are TRBV2 and TRBJ2-1. The germline V gene encodes CDR1 SNHLY and CDR2 FYNNEI. This CDR3 has 13 residues. CDR3 amino acids: CAIAGISYNEQFF.

The chain carries TRBV30 and TRBJ2-1. The CDR3 extends over 13 amino acids. Germline V gives CDR1 GTSNPN, CDR2 SVGIG (reference sequence). The CDR3 loop reads CAWSPDGNNEQFF.

The chain couples TRBV19 to TRBJ2-7. The CDR3 contains 15 residues. Germline-derived CDR1 and CDR2 are LNHDA and SQIVND (reference sequence). The CDR3 sequence: CASSINTVFSYEQYF.

The chain couples TRBV7-9 to TRBJ1-2; the TRBD1 assignment by TCRdb is unverifiable without DNA. Per the germline V gene, CDR1 is SEHNR and CDR2 is FQNEAQ (reference sequence). The CDR3 length is 14 residues. CDR3 in amino acids: CASSQEDREPGYTF.

The rearrangement joins TRBV13 to TRBJ2-7. The CDR3 covers 13 residues. In germline, CDR1 is PRHDT, CDR2 FYEKMQ (reference sequence). The CDR3 sequence: CASSKDMLHEQYF.

The V and J genes are TRBV5-5 and TRBJ2-7; TCRdb gives TRBD1 as the D gene, but with no DNA this cannot be confirmed. Looked up from germline, CDR1 is SGHKS and CDR2 is YYEKEE (reference sequence). The CDR3 has 14 residues. CDR3 in amino acids: CASSLHGGEYEQYF.

V is TRBV10-3 and J is TRBJ2-1; TCRdb lists TRBD1, though no DNA is available to test this call. The CDR3 runs to 16 residues. CDR1 is ENHRY, CDR2 SYGVKD, per germline. The CDR3 spells CATSSGTGGSYNEQFF.